The rows below give T cell receptor beta chains drawn from one sample of a study of tumor-infiltrating lymphocytes in primary liver carcinoma. TCRdb re-analysed the multiplex PCR reads in MiXCR, keeping a single row per CDR3 protein. The sample contains about 300,000 distinct CDR3 sequences, around three fifths of which appear only once. Source material: peripheral blood. Receptor source: a man in his forties with primary liver carcinoma and hepatitis B virus infection. The CDR3 runs from the conserved cysteine through the conserved F or W. D genes are given only for firm matches. Size values are once, few and many counts, or a class for expanded clones, and some rows have none.

TRBV12-3/TRBV12-4	few	TRBJ2-7	.	CASSLGQALYEQYF	TGTGCCAGCAGTTTAGGACAGGCTCTCTACGAGCAGTACTTC
TRBV11-1	.	TRBJ1-1	TRBD1	CASRSQGGDAEAFF	TGTGCAAGCAGATCCCAGGGGGGGGACGCTGAAGCTTTCTTT
TRBV28	.	TRBJ2-3	.	CASRSMIGGSFDTQYF	TGTGCCAGCAGATCTATGATAGGGGGTTCTTTCGATACGCAGTATTTT
TRBV6-5	.	TRBJ2-3	TRBD2	CASSYSGTSGSRTNTQYF	TGTGCCAGCAGTTACTCTGGGACTAGCGGGAGTCGAACAAATACGCAGTATTTT
TRBV14	.	TRBJ2-1	.	CASNQDIRNEQFF	TGTGCCAGCAACCAAGATATAAGGAATGAGCAGTTCTTC
TRBV11-2	few	TRBJ2-2	.	CASSLRVAYTGELFF	TGTGCCAGCAGCTTGAGAGTAGCCTACACCGGGGAGCTGTTTTTT
TRBV19	.	TRBJ1-5	.	CASSIDGPGQLGFRQPQHF	TGTGCCAGTAGTATAGATGGCCCTGGACAGCTCGGGTTTAGGCAGCCCCAGCATTTT
TRBV21-1	.	TRBJ1-4	.	CTSSTPPDRGKEKLFF	TGTACCAGCAGCACCCCTCCCGACAGGGGGAAGGAAAAACTGTTTTTT
TRBV30	many	TRBJ2-2	.	CAWSVRSGELFF	TGTGCCTGGAGTGTACGGTCCGGGGAGCTGTTTTTT
TRBV4-1	.	TRBJ2-1	TRBD2	CASSPRRVAGVRSEQFF	TGCGCCAGCAGCCCCAGAAGGGTAGCGGGAGTGCGTAGTGAGCAGTTCTTC
TRBV2	.	TRBJ2-1	TRBD2	CASSWTSGAYNELFF	TGTGCCAGCAGTTGGACTAGCGGAGCATACAATGAGCTGTTCTTC
TRBV30	.	TRBJ1-1	.	CACPGPALNTEAFF	TGTGCCTGCCCCGGACCGGCGCTGAACACTGAAGCTTTCTTT
TRBV5-1	few	TRBJ2-1	.	CASSSTGTTGNEQFF	TGCGCCAGCAGCTCCACAGGGACTACAGGTAATGAGCAGTTCTTC
TRBV12-3/TRBV12-4	many	TRBJ1-1	.	CASTHTGVNTEAFF	TGTGCCAGCACTCACACGGGGGTGAACACTGAAGCTTTCTTT
TRBV5-6	.	TRBJ2-3	.	CASSPGRDAQYF	TGTGCCAGCAGCCCCGGGCGGGATGCGCAGTATTTT
TRBV5-4	.	TRBJ1-5	TRBD1	CASSITRTGGKQPQHF	TGTGCCAGCAGCATTACCCGGACAGGGGGGAAGCAGCCCCAGCATTTT
TRBV7-9	.	TRBJ2-1	TRBD2	CASGLRLAGRVGQLF	TGTGCCAGCGGCCTCCGACTAGCGGGACGGGTGGGGCAGTTATTC
TRBV14	many	TRBJ2-2	TRBD2	CASSQRTSGTGELFF	TGTGCCAGCAGCCAGCGGACTAGCGGGACCGGGGAGCTGTTTTTT
TRBV5-5	few	TRBJ2-1	TRBD2	CASSYQPGLAGANYNEQFF	TGTGCCAGCAGCTACCAACCGGGACTAGCGGGAGCAAACTACAATGAGCAGTTCTTC
TRBV11-1	.	TRBJ2-5	TRBD1	CASGQGQGVIQGTQYF	TGTGCCAGCGGCCAAGGACAGGGGGTAATTCAAGGGACCCAGTACTTC
TRBV29-1	many	TRBJ2-3	.	CSVQGGATDTQYF	TGCAGCGTGCAGGGGGGGGCCACAGATACGCAGTATTTT
TRBV18	.	TRBJ1-5	.	CTSSPGTNQPQHF	TGTACCAGCTCACCCGGGACAAATCAGCCCCAGCATTTT
TRBV6-5	.	TRBJ2-1	.	CASSRVQGPGAYNEQFF	TGTGCCAGCAGTCGGGTCCAAGGGCCGGGAGCCTACAATGAACAGTTCTTC
TRBV11-1	.	TRBJ2-5	.	CASGAAGHTQETQYF	TGTGCCAGCGGCGCGGCAGGGCACACCCAAGAGACCCAGTACTTC
TRBV5-5	.	TRBJ2-3	.	CASSLSYPSTDTQYF	TGTGCCAGCAGCTTGAGCTATCCTAGCACAGATACGCAGTATTTT
TRBV29-1	.	TRBJ2-4	.	CIVIHGQGIQYF	TGCATCGTAATTCACGGGCAGGGCATTCAGTACTTC
TRBV6-5	many	TRBJ1-5	.	CASSSGGTQPQHF	TGTGCCAGCAGTTCCGGGGGCACTCAGCCCCAGCATTTT